This T cell receptor beta chain was sequenced during a study of shared clonotypes between healthy human individuals. Overall study findings and caveats: Clonotypes shared by all four sorted-subset donors had higher generation probabilities than non-shared clonotypes.

Sequencing was performed with immunoSEQ multiplex PCR; in TCRdb, only in-frame clones are kept and a portion is missing. The repertoire includes some 980,000 clones, about 80% of them detected once, and roughly 1.5% sits in the top ten. As for this clone: Its antigen is not identified.

The CDR3 is 15 residues long. This clonotype was sampled from a man aged 18 to 30 in good health. Sequenced sample: memory CD4+ T cells sorted from blood. Specified subset: CD45RA-negative fraction. The chain links TRBV1 to TRBJ2-7; the D call in the table, TRBD2, was not verified against the DNA. TRBV1 is a documented pseudogene. CDR3 sequence (DNA): TGCACCAGCAGCCAAGAGCAAACTAGAGAAAACGAGCAGTACTTC. This codes for CTSSQEQTRENEQYF.